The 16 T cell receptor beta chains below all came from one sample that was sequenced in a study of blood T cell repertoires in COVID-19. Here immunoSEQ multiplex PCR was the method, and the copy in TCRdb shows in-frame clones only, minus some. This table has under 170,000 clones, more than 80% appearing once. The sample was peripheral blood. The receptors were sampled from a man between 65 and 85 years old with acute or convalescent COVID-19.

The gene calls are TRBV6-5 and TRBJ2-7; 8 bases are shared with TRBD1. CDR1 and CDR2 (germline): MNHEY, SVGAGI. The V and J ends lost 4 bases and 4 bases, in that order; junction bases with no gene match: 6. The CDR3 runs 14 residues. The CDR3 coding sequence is TGTGCCAGCAGTTCGAGGACAGGGACTTACGAGCAGTACTTC. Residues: CASSSRTGTYEQYF.

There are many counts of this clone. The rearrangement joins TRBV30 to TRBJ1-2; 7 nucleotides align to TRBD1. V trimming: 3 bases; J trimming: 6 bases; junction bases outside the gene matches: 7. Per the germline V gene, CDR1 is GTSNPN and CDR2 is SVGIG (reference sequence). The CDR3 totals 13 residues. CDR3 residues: CAWRTGMFDGYTF. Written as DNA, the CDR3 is TGTGCCTGGAGGACAGGGATGTTCGATGGCTACACCTTC. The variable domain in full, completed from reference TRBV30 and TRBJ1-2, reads SQTIHQWPATLVQPVGSPLSLECTVEGTSNPNLYWYRQAAGRGLQLLFYSVGIGQISSEVPQNLSASRPQDRQFILSSKKLLLSDSGFYLCAWRTGMFDGYTFGSGTRLTVV.

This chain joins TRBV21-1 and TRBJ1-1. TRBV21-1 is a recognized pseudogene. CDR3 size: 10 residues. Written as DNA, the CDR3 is TGTGCCAGCAGCACCCCCCCGGCTTTCTTT. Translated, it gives CASSTPPAFF.

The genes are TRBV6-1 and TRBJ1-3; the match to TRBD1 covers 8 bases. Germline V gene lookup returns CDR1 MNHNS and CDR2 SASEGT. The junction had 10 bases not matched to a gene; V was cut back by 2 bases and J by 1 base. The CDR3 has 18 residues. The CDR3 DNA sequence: TGTGCCAGCAGTGAATTCCCCGGCCAGGGGGCTTCTGGAAACACCATATATTTT. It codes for CASSEFPGQGASGNTIYF.

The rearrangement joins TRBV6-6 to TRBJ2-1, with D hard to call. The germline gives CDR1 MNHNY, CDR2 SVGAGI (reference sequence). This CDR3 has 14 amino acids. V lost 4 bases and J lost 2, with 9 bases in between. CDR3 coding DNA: TGTGCCAGCAGTTTTACCAGAACCTACAATGAGCAGTTCTTC. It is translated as CASSFTRTYNEQFF.

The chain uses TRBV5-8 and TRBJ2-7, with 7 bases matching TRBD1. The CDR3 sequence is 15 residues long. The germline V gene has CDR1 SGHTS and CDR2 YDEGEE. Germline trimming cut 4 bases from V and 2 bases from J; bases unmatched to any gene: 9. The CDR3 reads CASSHYRDRAYEQYF. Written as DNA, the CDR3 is TGTGCCAGCAGCCACTACCGGGACAGAGCCTACGAGCAGTACTTC.

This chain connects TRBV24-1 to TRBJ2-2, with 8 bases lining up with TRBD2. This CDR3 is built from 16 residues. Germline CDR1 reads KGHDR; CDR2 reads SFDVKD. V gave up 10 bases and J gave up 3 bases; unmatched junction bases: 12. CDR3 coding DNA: TGTGCCACTGCCCGACCGGGACTAGGGGACACCGGGGAGCTGTTTTTT. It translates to CATARPGLGDTGELFF.

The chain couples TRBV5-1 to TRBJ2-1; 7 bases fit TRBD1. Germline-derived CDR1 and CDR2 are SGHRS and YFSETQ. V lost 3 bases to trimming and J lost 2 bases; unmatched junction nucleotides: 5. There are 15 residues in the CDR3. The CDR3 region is CASSYGQAPYNEQFF. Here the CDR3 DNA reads TGCGCCAGCAGCTACGGACAGGCGCCCTACAATGAGCAGTTCTTC.

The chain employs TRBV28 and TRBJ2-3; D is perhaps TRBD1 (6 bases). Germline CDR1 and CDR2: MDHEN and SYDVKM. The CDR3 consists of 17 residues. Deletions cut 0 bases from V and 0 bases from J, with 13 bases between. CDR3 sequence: CASSLWAIQGSTDTQYF. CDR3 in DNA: TGTGCCAGCAGTTTATGGGCGATACAGGGTAGCACAGATACGCAGTATTTT.

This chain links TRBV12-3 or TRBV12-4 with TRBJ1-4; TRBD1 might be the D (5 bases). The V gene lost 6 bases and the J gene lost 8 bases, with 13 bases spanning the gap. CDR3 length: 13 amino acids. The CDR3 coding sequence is TGTGCCAGCAGACCACAGGCCGCGGAAAAACTGTTTTTT. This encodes CASRPQAAEKLFF.

In DNA, the CDR3 is TGCGCCAGCAAGATCAGGCCGAACACCGGGGAGCTGTTTTTT. Amino acids: CASKIRPNTGELFF. The chain employs TRBV10-2 and TRBJ2-2; D is uncertain. Trimming shortened V by 7 bases and J by 0 bases, and 9 bases separated the two germline ends. Germline lookup yields CDR1 WSHSY and CDR2 SAAADI. The length of the CDR3 is 14 residues.

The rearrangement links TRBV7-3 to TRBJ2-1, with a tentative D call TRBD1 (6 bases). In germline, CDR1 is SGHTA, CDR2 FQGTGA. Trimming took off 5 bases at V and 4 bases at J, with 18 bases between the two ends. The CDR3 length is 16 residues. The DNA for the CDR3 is TGTGCCAGCAGCGAGCAGGGGCCCCATCCTTACAATGAGCAGTTCTTC. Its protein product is CASSEQGPHPYNEQFF.

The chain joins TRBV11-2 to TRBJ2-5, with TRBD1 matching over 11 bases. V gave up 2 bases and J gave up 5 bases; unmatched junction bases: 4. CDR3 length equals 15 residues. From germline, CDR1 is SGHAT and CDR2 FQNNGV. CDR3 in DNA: TGTGCCAGCAGCTTATGGACAGGGGGCCCGGAGACCCAGTACTTC. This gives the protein CASSLWTGGPETQYF. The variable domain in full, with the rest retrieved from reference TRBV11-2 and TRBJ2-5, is EAGVAQSPRYKIIEKRQSVAFWCNPISGHATLYWYQQILGQGPKLLIQFQNNGVVDDSQLPKDRFSAERLKGVDSTLKIQPAKLEDSAVYLCASSLWTGGPETQYFGPGTRLLVL.

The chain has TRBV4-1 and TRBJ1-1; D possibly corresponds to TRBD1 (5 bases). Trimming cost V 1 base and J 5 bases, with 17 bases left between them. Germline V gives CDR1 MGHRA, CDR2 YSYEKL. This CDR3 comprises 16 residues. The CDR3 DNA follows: TGCGCCAGCAGCCAAGTCGGAAGCCCCAAGGGGACTGAAGCTTTCTTT. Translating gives CASSQVGSPKGTEAFF.

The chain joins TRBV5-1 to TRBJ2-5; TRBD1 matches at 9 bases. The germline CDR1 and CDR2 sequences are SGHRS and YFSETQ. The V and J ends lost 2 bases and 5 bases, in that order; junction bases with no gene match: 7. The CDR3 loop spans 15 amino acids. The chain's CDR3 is CASSFAQDRGETQYF. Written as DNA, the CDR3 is TGCGCCAGCAGCTTTGCCCAGGACAGGGGCGAGACCCAGTACTTC.

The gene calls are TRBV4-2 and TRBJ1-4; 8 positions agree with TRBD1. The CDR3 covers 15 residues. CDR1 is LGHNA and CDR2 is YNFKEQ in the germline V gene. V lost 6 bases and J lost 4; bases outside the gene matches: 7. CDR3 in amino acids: CASSVGTGVNEKLFF. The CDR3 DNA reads TGTGCCAGCAGTGTCGGGACAGGAGTTAATGAAAAACTGTTTTTT.